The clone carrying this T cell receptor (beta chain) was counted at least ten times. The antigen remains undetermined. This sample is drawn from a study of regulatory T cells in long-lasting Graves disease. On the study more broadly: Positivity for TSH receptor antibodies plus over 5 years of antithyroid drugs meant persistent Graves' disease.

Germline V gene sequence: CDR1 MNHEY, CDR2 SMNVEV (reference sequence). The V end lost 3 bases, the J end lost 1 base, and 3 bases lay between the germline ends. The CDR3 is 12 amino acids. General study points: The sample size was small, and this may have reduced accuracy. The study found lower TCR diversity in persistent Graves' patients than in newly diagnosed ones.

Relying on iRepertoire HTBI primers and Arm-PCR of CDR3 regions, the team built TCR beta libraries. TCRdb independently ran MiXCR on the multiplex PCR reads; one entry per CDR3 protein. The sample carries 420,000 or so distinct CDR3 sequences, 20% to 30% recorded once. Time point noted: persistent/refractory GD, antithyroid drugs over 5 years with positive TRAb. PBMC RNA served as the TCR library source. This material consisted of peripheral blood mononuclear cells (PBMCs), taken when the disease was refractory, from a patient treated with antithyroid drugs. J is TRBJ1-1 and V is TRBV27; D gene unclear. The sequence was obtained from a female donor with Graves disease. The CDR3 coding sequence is TGTGCCAGCAGTTTGCCGAACACTGAAGCTTTCTTT. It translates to CASSLPNTEAFF.